The 24 T cell receptor beta chains below were found in one sample sequenced in a study of cytomegalovirus exposure and HLA in healthy donors (dated 2017 in TCRdb). Libraries came from the immunoSEQ multiplex PCR assay. For the multiplex PCR, a mixture combining 60 forward primers for TCR Vbeta segments and 13 reverse primers for TCR Jbeta segments was used. The source is immuneACCESS, and TCRdb retained only in-frame sequences with V and J called. Part of the clones is not carried over; for the studies checked, unresolved V genes explain less than half of this, and the remainder is unexplained. The sample records 78,000 or so clones, around 85% of which are singletons. 2% to 3% of the sample is held by the ten biggest clonotypes. Sequences were obtained from PBMCs. The receptors were sampled from a woman aged 45 to 65 in good health and CMV-seronegative.

This chain connects TRBV7-6 to TRBJ2-1, with TRBD2 matching 9 bases. Germline loops: CDR1 SGHVS, CDR2 FNYEAQ. The junction had 12 bases not matched to a gene; V was cut back by 1 base and J by 2 bases. The CDR3 runs 19 residues. CDR3 nucleotide sequence: TGTGCCAGCAGCTTAGTTGGGGAGTGGACTAGCGCTACCTACAATGAGCAGTTCTTC. Residues: CASSLVGEWTSATYNEQFF.

The J gene is TRBJ2-2, the V gene TRBV5-6; TRBD2 matches at 10 bases. CDR3 size: 15 residues. The V and J ends lost 0 bases and 4 bases, in that order; junction bases with no gene match: 0. CDR1 and CDR2 from the germline V gene are SGHDT and YYEEEE. CDR3 loop: CASSLGLAGTGELFF. CDR3 nucleotides: TGTGCCAGCAGCTTGGGACTAGCGGGCACCGGGGAGCTGTTTTTT.

This clone was observed once. For the CDR3, the DNA is TGTGCCTGGAGTGTGGGGAGCTACGAGCAGTACGTC. As protein: CAWSVGSYEQYV. This chain links TRBV30 with TRBJ2-7; D is perhaps TRBD2 (5 bases). The germline gives CDR1 GTSNPN, CDR2 SVGIG (reference sequence). The CDR3 contains 12 residues. V was shortened by 0 bases and J by 3 bases, with 6 bases between the two germline ends.

The chain couples TRBV7-2 to TRBJ1-3, with D maybe TRBD1 (5 bases). V gave up 2 bases and J gave up 0 bases, with 8 bases separating them. The CDR3 has 15 amino acids. Germline CDR1 SGHTA, CDR2 FQGNSA. CDR3 nucleotides: TGTGCCAGCAGCTTAAGGGGAATCTCTGGAAACACCATATATTTT. Its protein is CASSLRGISGNTIYF.

The chain combines TRBV15 with TRBJ2-2; 8 nucleotides line up with TRBD1. CDR3 length: 17 residues. The junction had 7 bases not matched to a gene; V was cut back by 0 bases and J by 4 bases. Germline lookup yields CDR1 LNHNV and CDR2 YYDKDF (reference sequence). The CDR3 nucleotides are TGTGCCACCAGCAGAGATGCCGAGACAGGGGCCACCGGGGAGCTGTTTTTT. Translation: CATSRDAETGATGELFF.

Points on this clone: Other DNA sequences in the sample encode the same CDR3. The V gene is TRBV4-1, the J gene TRBJ1-1; D is undetermined. The CDR3 covers 15 residues. Germline V gene lookup returns CDR1 MGHRA and CDR2 YSYEKL. Trimming cost V 3 bases and J 14 bases, with 25 bases left between them. CDR3 loop: CASSQSGIPTGLAFF. The CDR3 DNA is TGCGCCAGCAGCCAGAGCGGGATACCCACGGGTTTGGCCTTCTTT.

This sequence joins TRBV5-4 and TRBJ1-5; D is possibly TRBD1 (5 bases). The V end lost 0 bases, the J end lost 2 bases, and 6 bases lay between the germline ends. Germline CDR1 is SGHNT and CDR2 is YYREEE (reference sequence). This CDR3 spans 14 amino acids. CDR3 amino acids: CASSLEGGNQPQHF. For the CDR3, the DNA is TGTGCCAGCAGCTTGGAAGGGGGCAATCAGCCCCAGCATTTT. Looking up the rest from reference TRBV5-4 and TRBJ1-5 gives the full variable domain: ETGVTQSPTHLIKTRGQQVTLRCSSQSGHNTVSWYQQALGQGPQFIFQYYREEENGRGNFPPRFSGLQFPNYSSELNVNALELDDSALYLCASSLEGGNQPQHFGDGTRLSIL.

The chain is built from TRBV18 and TRBJ1-4; D is perhaps TRBD1 (6 bases). The germline CDR1 and CDR2 sequences are KGHSH and LQKENI. V was pared by 3 bases and J by 5 bases, with 13 bases between. This CDR3 has 15 residues. CDR3 coding DNA: TGTGCCAGCTCACCCGGGACAAGGATAAATGAAAAACTGTTTTTT. Its protein product is CASSPGTRINEKLFF.

The chain uses TRBV6-5 and TRBJ2-7, with 10 positions matching TRBD2. In germline, CDR1 is MNHEY, CDR2 SVGAGI. J was trimmed by 4 bases and V by 7 bases; bases with no gene match: 7. The CDR3 runs to 14 residues. CDR3 loop: CASTPGLAPYEQYF. In DNA form, the CDR3 reads TGTGCCAGCACCCCGGGACTAGCGCCATACGAGCAGTACTTC.

This clone showed up just once. CDR3 residues: CATQVYRGDSGANVLTF. The CDR3 nucleotides are TGTGCCACCCAAGTCTACAGGGGGGACTCTGGGGCCAACGTCCTGACTTTC. The J gene is TRBJ2-6, the V gene TRBV15, with 8 nucleotides matching TRBD1. This CDR3 is built from 17 residues. Germline values: CDR1 LNHNV, CDR2 YYDKDF (reference sequence). The V gene end was trimmed by 8 bases and the J gene end by 0 bases; junction bases not matched to a gene: 9.

The chain couples TRBV4-1 to TRBJ2-5, with 7 bases fitting TRBD1. This CDR3 is built from 14 residues. The ends lost 4 bases at V and 1 base at J; junction bases unmatched: 3. Germline V lookup: CDR1 MGHRA, CDR2 YSYEKL. The CDR3 loop reads CASSPNRGQETQYF. The CDR3 bases are TGCGCCAGCAGCCCAAACAGGGGCCAAGAGACCCAGTACTTC.

J is TRBJ1-3 and V is TRBV19; possible D gene TRBD1, 6 bases. Germline V gene lookup returns CDR1 LNHDA and CDR2 SQIVND (reference sequence). Between the trimmed V and J ends, which lost 3 bases and 0 bases, there was a span of 9 bases. The CDR3 consists of 15 residues. The DNA of the CDR3 is TGTGCCAGTAGTATCGGGACACCCTCTGGAAACACCATATATTTT. It specifies CASSIGTPSGNTIYF.

This clone was observed a handful of times. The chain couples TRBV2 to TRBJ1-4; the match to TRBD1 covers 7 bases. The trim removed 7 bases at V and 8 bases at J, leaving 10 bases unmatched. The CDR3 loop spans 14 amino acids. CDR1 and CDR2 from the germline V gene are SNHLY and FYNNEI. The CDR3: CASTRTGRREKLFF. The CDR3 DNA reads as TGTGCCAGCACCAGGACAGGAAGACGCGAAAAACTGTTTTTT.

The rearrangement links TRBV9 to TRBJ2-3; 10 bases agree with TRBD2. This CDR3 spans 15 amino acids. Looked up from germline, CDR1 is SGDLS and CDR2 is YYNGEE. The junction had 5 bases not matched to a gene; V was cut back by 3 bases and J by 4 bases. CDR3 sequence reads: CASSGSGGAADTQYF. CDR3 nucleotides: TGTGCCAGCAGCGGGAGCGGGGGGGCCGCAGATACGCAGTATTTT. Together with reference TRBV9 and TRBJ2-3, the CDR3 gives the full variable domain: DSGVTQTPKHLITATGQRVTLRCSPRSGDLSVYWYQQSLDQGLQFLIQYYNGEERAKGNILERFSAQQFPDLHSELNLSSLELGDSALYFCASSGSGGAADTQYFGPGTRLTVL.

The chain employs TRBV25-1 and TRBJ1-4; D perhaps matches TRBD1 (6 bases). Looked up from germline, CDR1 is MGHDK and CDR2 is SYGVNS. V was trimmed by 1 base and J by 4 bases, leaving 10 bases between them. The CDR3 has 15 residues. The CDR3 sequence is CASSESGQFNEKLFF. The CDR3 nucleotides are TGTGCCAGCAGTGAATCTGGACAGTTTAATGAAAAACTGTTTTTT. Based on the CDR3 plus reference TRBV25-1 and TRBJ1-4, the full variable domain is EADIYQTPRYLVIGTGKKITLECSQTMGHDKMYWYQQDPGMELHLIHYSYGVNSTEKGDLSSESTVSRIRTEHFPLTLESARPSHTSQYLCASSESGQFNEKLFFGSGTQLSVL.

CDR3 sequence: CASSPTGVRSYNEQFF. CDR3 nucleotides: TGCGCCAGCAGTCCAACGGGGGTCCGCTCCTACAATGAGCAGTTCTTC. This chain connects TRBV23-1 to TRBJ2-1, with TRBD2 as a possible D gene (6 bases). TRBV23-1 is placed among ORFs of uncertain function. V dropped 4 bases and J dropped 0 bases, with 13 bases sitting between them. The CDR3 length is 16 residues.

This clone was seen more than once but under ten times. V gene TRBV28 combines with J gene TRBJ2-1; 7 positions agree with TRBD2. Germline V gene lookup returns CDR1 MDHEN and CDR2 SYDVKM. Trimming took 6 bases from V and 8 from J; bases not matched to a gene: 19. This CDR3 has 17 residues. As DNA, the CDR3 is TGTGCCAGCAGCCCCGGTGCCCGAGCCGGGGGGAGATATGAGCAGTTCTTC. Its translation is CASSPGARAGGRYEQFF.

The V gene is TRBV19, the J gene TRBJ2-6, with D unclear. The CDR3 has 16 residues. CDR1 LNHDA and CDR2 SQIVND come from the germline V gene (reference sequence). Trimming removed 3 bases at V and 0 bases at J, with 9 bases between. CDR3 bases: TGTGCCAGTAGTATTTCCGGTAGCTCTGGGGCCAACGTCCTGACTTTC. Protein product: CASSISGSSGANVLTF.

The rearrangement uses TRBV15 and TRBJ1-3; 7 bases are a match to TRBD1. This CDR3 is built from 14 residues. Germline assignment: CDR1 LNHNV and CDR2 YYDKDF (reference sequence). Trimming took 6 bases from V and 5 from J; bases not matched to a gene: 7. The CDR3 protein is CATRDRSTRNTIYF. CDR3 bases: TGTGCCACCAGGGACAGGAGCACTAGAAACACCATATATTTT.

The V call is TRBV18, the J call TRBJ1-1; D might be TRBD1 (6 bases). V shed 6 bases and J shed 4 bases, with 18 bases lying between them. This CDR3 is built from 15 residues. The germline V gene encodes CDR1 KGHSH and CDR2 LQKENI. CDR3 region: CASSPETGSFTEAFF. The CDR3 DNA follows: TGTGCCAGCTCCCCAGAGACAGGCTCCTTCACTGAAGCTTTCTTT.

The chain has TRBV7-8 and TRBJ1-1, with 7 bases aligning to TRBD1. The CDR3 has 19 amino acids. Germline CDR1 is SGHVS and CDR2 is FQNEAQ. The V and J ends lost 5 bases and 1 base, in that order; junction bases with no gene match: 19. This CDR3 is CASSRWRNRDRSPNTEAFF. CDR3 nucleotides: TGTGCCAGCAGCAGATGGAGGAATCGGGACAGAAGCCCGAACACTGAAGCTTTCTTT.

The chain couples TRBV2 to TRBJ2-3; TRBD1 aligns across 8 bases. The CDR3 totals 13 residues. V shed 4 bases, J shed 4 bases, and the junction held 1 base outside the gene matches. From germline, CDR1 is SNHLY and CDR2 FYNNEI. CDR3 protein: CASSGQGSDTQYF. The CDR3 DNA reads as TGTGCCAGCAGTGGACAGGGGTCAGATACGCAGTATTTT. Full variable domain (outside the CDR3, taken from reference TRBV2 and TRBJ2-3): EPEVTQTPSHQVTQMGQEVILRCVPISNHLYFYWYRQILGQKVEFLVSFYNNEISEKSEIFDDQFSVERPDGSNFTLKIRSTKLEDSAMYFCASSGQGSDTQYFGPGTRLTVL.

The V gene is TRBV27, the J gene TRBJ2-7, with 9 bases matching TRBD1. This CDR3 has 15 amino acids. Looked up from germline, CDR1 is MNHEY and CDR2 is SMNVEV (reference sequence). The V and J ends lost 5 bases and 2 bases, in that order; junction bases with no gene match: 7. CDR3 bases: TGTGCCAGCAGTACCCGGGACAGGGCCCCCTACGAGCAGTACGTC. Translation gives CASSTRDRAPYEQYV.

The V and J genes are TRBV7-9 and TRBJ1-4; the match to TRBD1 covers 7 bases. After removal of 1 base from V and 5 bases from J, the junction contained 4 bases not matched to a gene. The CDR3 spans 15 residues. Germline-derived CDR1 and CDR2 are SEHNR and FQNEAQ (reference sequence). The DNA for the CDR3 is TGTGCCAGCAGCTTAGGGGGGACAGCAAATGAAAAACTGTTTTTT. The encoded protein is CASSLGGTANEKLFF.